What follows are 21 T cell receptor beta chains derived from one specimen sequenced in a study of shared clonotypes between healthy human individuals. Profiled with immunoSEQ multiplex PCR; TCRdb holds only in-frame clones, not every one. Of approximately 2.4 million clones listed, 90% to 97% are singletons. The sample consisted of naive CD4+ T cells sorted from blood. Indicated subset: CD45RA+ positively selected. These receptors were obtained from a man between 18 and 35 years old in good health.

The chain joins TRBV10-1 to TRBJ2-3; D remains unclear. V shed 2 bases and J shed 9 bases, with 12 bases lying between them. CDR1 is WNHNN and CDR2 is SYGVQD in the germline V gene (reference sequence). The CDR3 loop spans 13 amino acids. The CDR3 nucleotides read TGCGCCAGCAGTGAGACAGCAATGGGAACGCAGTATTTT. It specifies CASSETAMGTQYF.

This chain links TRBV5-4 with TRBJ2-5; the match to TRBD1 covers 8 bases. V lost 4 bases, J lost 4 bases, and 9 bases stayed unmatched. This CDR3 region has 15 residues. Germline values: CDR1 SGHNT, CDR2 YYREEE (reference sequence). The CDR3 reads CASSPGQGLIETQYF. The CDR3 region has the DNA TGTGCCAGCAGCCCAGGACAGGGTTTGATAGAGACCCAGTACTTC.

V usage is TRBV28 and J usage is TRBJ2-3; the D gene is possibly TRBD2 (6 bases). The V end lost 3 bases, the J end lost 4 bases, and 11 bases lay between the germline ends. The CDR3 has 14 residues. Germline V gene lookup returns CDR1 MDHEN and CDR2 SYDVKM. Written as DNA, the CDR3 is TGTGCCAGCAGTTTCGGGGGAGTACCAGATACGCAGTATTTT. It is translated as CASSFGGVPDTQYF.

CDR3 residues: CASIGTGPNYGYTF. In nucleotides, the CDR3 is TGTGCCAGCATCGGGACAGGGCCTAACTATGGCTACACCTTC. The chain employs TRBV21-1 and TRBJ1-2; TRBD1 was called by the table and not checked on the DNA. TRBV21-1 is noted as a pseudogene. The CDR3 runs 14 residues.

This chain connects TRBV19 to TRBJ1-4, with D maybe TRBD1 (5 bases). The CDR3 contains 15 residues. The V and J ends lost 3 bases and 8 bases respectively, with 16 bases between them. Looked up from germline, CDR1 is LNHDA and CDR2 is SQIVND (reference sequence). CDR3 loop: CASSMDGHGPEKLFF. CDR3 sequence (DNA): TGTGCCAGTAGTATGGACGGACACGGGCCAGAAAAACTGTTTTTT.

Here the CDR3 reads CASSRRVVNTEAFF. The CDR3, as DNA: TGTGCCAGCAGCCGCAGGGTGGTGAACACTGAAGCTTTCTTT. The chain couples TRBV9 to TRBJ1-1; the D gene is possibly TRBD1 (5 bases). This CDR3 contains 14 residues. Looked up from germline, CDR1 is SGDLS and CDR2 is YYNGEE. V was trimmed by 4 bases and J by 0 bases, leaving 10 bases between them.

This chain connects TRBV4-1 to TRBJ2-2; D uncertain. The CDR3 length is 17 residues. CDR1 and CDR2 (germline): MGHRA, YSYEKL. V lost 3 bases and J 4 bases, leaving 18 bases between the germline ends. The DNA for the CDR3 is TGCGCCAGCAGCCACGTCCCATCTAGTGGTTCCACCGGGGAGCTGTTTTTT. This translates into CASSHVPSSGSTGELFF.

Here the CDR3 reads CASRQGKGTDTQYF. CDR3 sequence (DNA): TGCGCCAGCAGGCAGGGGAAGGGCACAGATACGCAGTATTTT. This chain joins TRBV5-1 and TRBJ2-3; D is possibly TRBD1 (6 bases). From germline, CDR1 is SGHRS and CDR2 YFSETQ. V gave up 5 bases and J gave up 1 base, with 11 bases separating them. This CDR3 comprises 14 residues.

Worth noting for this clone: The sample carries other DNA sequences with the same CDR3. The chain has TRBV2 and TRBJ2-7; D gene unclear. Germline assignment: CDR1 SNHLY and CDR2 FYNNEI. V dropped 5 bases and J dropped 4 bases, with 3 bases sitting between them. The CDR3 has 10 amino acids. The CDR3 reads CASSWYEQYF. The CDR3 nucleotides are TGTGCCAGCAGTTGGTACGAGCAGTACTTC.

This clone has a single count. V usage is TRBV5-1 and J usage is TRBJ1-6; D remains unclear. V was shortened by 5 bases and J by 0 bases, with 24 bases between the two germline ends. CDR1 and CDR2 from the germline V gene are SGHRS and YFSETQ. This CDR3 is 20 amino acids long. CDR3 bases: TGCGCCAGCAGTCTCTATGATGGGCAGTTTCGAAGCTCCTATAATTCACCCCTCCACTTT. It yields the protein CASSLYDGQFRSSYNSPLHF.

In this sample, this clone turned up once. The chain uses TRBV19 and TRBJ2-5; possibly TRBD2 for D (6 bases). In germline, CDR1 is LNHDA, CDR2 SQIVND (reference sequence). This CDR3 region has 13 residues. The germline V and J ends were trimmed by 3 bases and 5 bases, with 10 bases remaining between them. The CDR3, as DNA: TGTGCCAGTAGTATCGGGGGACGGGAGACCCAGTACTTC. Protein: CASSIGGRETQYF. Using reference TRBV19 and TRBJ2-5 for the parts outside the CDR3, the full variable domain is DGGITQSPKYLFRKEGQNVTLSCEQNLNHDAMYWYRQDPGQGLRLIYYSQIVNDFQKGDIAEGYSVSREKKESFPLTVTSAQKNPTAFYLCASSIGGRETQYFGPGTRLLVL.

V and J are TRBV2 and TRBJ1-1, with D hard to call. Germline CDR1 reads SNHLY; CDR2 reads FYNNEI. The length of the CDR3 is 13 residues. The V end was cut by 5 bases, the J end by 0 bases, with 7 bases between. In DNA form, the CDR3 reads TGTGCCAGCAGTCCAGCGGTGAACACTGAAGCTTTCTTT. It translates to CASSPAVNTEAFF.

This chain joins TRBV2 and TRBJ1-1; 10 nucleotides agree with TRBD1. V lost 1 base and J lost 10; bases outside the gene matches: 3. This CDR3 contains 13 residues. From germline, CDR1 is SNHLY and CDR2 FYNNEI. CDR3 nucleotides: TGTGCCAGCAGTGAAGGGACAGGGGGGTTAGCTTTCTTT. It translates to CASSEGTGGLAFF.

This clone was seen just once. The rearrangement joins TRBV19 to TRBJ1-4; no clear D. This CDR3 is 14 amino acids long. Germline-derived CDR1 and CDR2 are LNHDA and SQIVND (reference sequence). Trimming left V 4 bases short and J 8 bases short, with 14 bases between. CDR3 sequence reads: CASSTGLTREKLFF. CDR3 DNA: TGTGCCAGTAGTACCGGACTAACTAGAGAAAAACTGTTTTTT.

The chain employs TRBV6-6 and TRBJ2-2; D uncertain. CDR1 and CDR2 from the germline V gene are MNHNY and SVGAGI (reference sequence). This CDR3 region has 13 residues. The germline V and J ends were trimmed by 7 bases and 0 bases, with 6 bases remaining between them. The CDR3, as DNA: TGTGCCAGCACCGTTTCGAACACCGGGGAGCTGTTTTTT. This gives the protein CASTVSNTGELFF.

The CDR3 DNA reads as TGTGCCAGCAGCCAAGAAGCAAACAGGGGGCTTTGGGAGACCCAGTACTTC. It is translated as CASSQEANRGLWETQYF. The gene calls are TRBV14 and TRBJ2-5, with 9 bases fitting TRBD1. V shed 0 bases and J 5 bases; nucleotides not matched to a gene: 10. CDR1 is SGHDN, CDR2 FVKESK, per germline. CDR3 size: 17 residues.

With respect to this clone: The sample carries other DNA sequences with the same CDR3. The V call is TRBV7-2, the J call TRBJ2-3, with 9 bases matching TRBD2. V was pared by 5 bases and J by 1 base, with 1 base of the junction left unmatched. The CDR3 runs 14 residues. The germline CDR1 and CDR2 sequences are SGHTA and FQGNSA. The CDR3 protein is CASSRTSGTDTQYF. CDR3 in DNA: TGTGCCAGCAGCCGGACTAGCGGCACAGATACGCAGTATTTT.

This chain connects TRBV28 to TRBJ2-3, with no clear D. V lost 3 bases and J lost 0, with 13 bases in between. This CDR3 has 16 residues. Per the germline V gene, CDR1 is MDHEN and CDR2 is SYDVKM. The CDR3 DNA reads TGTGCCAGCAGTTTCGGCCGTCGGCCTAGCACAGATACGCAGTATTTT. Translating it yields CASSFGRRPSTDTQYF.

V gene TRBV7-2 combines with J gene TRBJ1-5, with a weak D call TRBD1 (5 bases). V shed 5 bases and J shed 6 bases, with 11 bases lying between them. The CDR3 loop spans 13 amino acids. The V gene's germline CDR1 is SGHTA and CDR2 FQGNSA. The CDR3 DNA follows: TGTGCCAGCAGCCCCCAGGGAAGTCAGCCCCAGCATTTT. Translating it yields CASSPQGSQPQHF.

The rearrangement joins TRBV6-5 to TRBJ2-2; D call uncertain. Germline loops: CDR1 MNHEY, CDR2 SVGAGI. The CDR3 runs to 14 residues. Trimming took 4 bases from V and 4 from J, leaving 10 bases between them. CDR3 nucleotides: TGTGCCAGCAGTTTCTCGGCATTCACCGGGGAGCTGTTTTTT. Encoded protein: CASSFSAFTGELFF.

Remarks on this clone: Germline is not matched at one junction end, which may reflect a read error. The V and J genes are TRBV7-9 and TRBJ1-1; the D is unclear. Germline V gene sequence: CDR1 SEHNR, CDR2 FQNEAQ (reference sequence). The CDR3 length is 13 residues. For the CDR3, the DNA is TGTGCCAGCAGCTTAGATCAGGACGGGATTAAGAGATTT. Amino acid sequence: CASSLDQDGIKRF.